One sample yielded the 3 T cell receptor beta chains listed below, sequenced in a study of blood T cells in healthy people across ages (dated by TCRdb to 2014 to 2015). Receptor libraries were prepared by 5' RACE. The sample was run on an Illumina HiSeq 2500. A second PCR of roughly 6 to 11 cycles was run with a J-beta primer mix and a sample-barcoded 5' primer. Clones were called with MiXCR by TCRdb after fastp trimmed the public reads at Q25, and only in-frame beta chains were retained. Records with the same CDR3 protein are collapsed into one entry carrying the most frequent genes and DNA. This sample is represented by over a million distinct CDR3 sequences; approximately 59% of them were singletons. The leading ten clones occupy over 6.5% of the sample. The sequenced material came from blood. Source of these receptors: a man between 18 and 29 years old in good health.

This chain links TRBV6-5 with TRBJ1-2; TRBD1 agrees at 8 bases. Per germline, CDR1 MNHEY and CDR2 SVGAGI. V dropped 2 bases and J dropped 5; count of bases not matched to a gene: 7. This CDR3 has 15 residues. The CDR3 nucleotides read TGTGCCAGCAGTTACGACGGACAGGGAACATATGGCTACACCTTC. This translates into CASSYDGQGTYGYTF.

CDR3 loop: CASSEDWDQPQHF. CDR3 bases: TGTGCCAGCAGTGAAGACTGGGATCAGCCCCAGCATTTT. The chain is built from TRBV6-1 and TRBJ1-5; D uncertain. The V gene's germline CDR1 is MNHNS and CDR2 SASEGT. The CDR3 runs 13 residues. V lost 1 base and J 5 bases, leaving 6 bases between the germline ends.

The CDR3: CASNKATSTDTQYF. The CDR3 nucleotides are TGTGCCAGCAACAAGGCCACTAGCACAGATACGCAGTATTTT. This chain uses TRBV2 with TRBJ2-3; D call uncertain. This CDR3 has 14 amino acids. The V end lost 7 bases, the J end lost 0 bases, and 11 bases lay between the germline ends. Per germline, CDR1 SNHLY and CDR2 FYNNEI. Drawing the rest from reference TRBV2 and TRBJ2-3, the complete variable domain is EPEVTQTPSHQVTQMGQEVILRCVPISNHLYFYWYRQILGQKVEFLVSFYNNEISEKSEIFDDQFSVERPDGSNFTLKIRSTKLEDSAMYFCASNKATSTDTQYFGPGTRLTVL.